This T cell receptor beta chain was profiled in a study of cytomegalovirus exposure and HLA in healthy donors. On the study more broadly: An earlier analysis found some 120 million unique TCR beta sequences from about 190 million T cells.

Germline-derived CDR1 and CDR2 are SSHAT and FNYEAQ (reference sequence). This CDR3 contains 13 residues. Findings and caveats of the study: The Asian-associated ancestry cluster reportedly had fewer N-insertions than the approximately 670-donor mean in a later analysis. Association of a missense DCLRE1C variant with TCR beta V- and J-gene trimming was reported in a later analysis.

Primers: 60 Vbeta forward and 13 Jbeta reverse. Here immunoSEQ multiplex PCR was the method, and the copy in TCRdb shows in-frame clones only, minus some. Counted here are 100,000 or so clones, around 83% occurring once; the ten biggest clones make up around 3.6%. A remark on this clone: Its antigen is currently unknown. Its ends do not fully match the called genes, so a read error is possible.

The chain uses TRBV7-7 and TRBJ2-5, with 7 nucleotides matching TRBD1. The sequencing input was PBMCs. This receptor was identified in a young man in good health and CMV-seronegative. Here the CDR3 reads CASSWDSQETQYF. The DNA for the CDR3 is TGTGCTAGCAGCTGGGACAGCCAAGAGACCCAGTACTTC.